The rows below give T cell receptor beta chains drawn from one sample of a study of cytomegalovirus exposure and HLA in healthy donors. Sequencing used immunoSEQ multiplex PCR; TCRdb keeps in-frame clones, though not all of them. The sample lists around 160,000 clones, 79% occurring once. The sample comprised PBMCs. These receptors originate from a woman aged 40 to 50 in good health and CMV-seropositive. The CDR3 runs from the conserved cysteine through the conserved F or W. The D gene is left open where the match is weak. A row's size may be missing; if present it is once, few, many or a size class.

j_call: TRBJ1-3; d_call: NA; v_call: TRBV19; clone_size: NA; cdr3_length: 15; cdr3_nt: TGTGCCAGTAGTATAGCCCCGTCCCCTGGAAACACCATATATTTT; cdr3_aa: CASSIAPSPGNTIYF
j_call: TRBJ2-1; d_call: TRBD2; v_call: TRBV6-4; clone_size: NA; cdr3_length: 16; cdr3_nt: TGTGCCAGCAGTGACCTGGCGGGGGGTACCTACAATGAGCAGTTCTTC; cdr3_aa: CASSDLAGGTYNEQFF
j_call: TRBJ1-1; d_call: NA; v_call: TRBV30; clone_size: NA; cdr3_length: 14; cdr3_nt: TGTGCCTGGAACTGGGGGGGGCTGAACACTGAAGCTTTCTTT; cdr3_aa: CAWNWGGLNTEAFF
j_call: TRBJ2-1; d_call: NA; v_call: TRBV11-2; clone_size: few; cdr3_length: 15; cdr3_nt: TGTGCCAGCAGTGGGGGCGGGGGTACATACAATGAGCAGTTCTTC; cdr3_aa: CASSGGGGTYNEQFF
j_call: TRBJ2-1; d_call: NA; v_call: TRBV7-2; clone_size: few; cdr3_length: 14; cdr3_nt: TGTGCCAGCAGCTTCTCACGAGGGTGGAATGAGCAGTTCTTC; cdr3_aa: CASSFSRGWNEQFF
j_call: TRBJ2-5; d_call: TRBD1; v_call: TRBV2; clone_size: NA; cdr3_length: 14; cdr3_nt: TGTGCCAGCGGTCGGGGAGACAGGGGGGAGACCCAGTACTTC; cdr3_aa: CASGRGDRGETQYF
j_call: TRBJ2-5; d_call: TRBD1; v_call: TRBV10-3; clone_size: NA; cdr3_length: 14; cdr3_nt: TGTGCCATCAGTGGACAGGGGCGAGGGGAGACCCAGTACTTC; cdr3_aa: CAISGQGRGETQYF
j_call: TRBJ1-2; d_call: NA; v_call: TRBV6-5; clone_size: NA; cdr3_length: 15; cdr3_nt: TGTGCCAGCAGCCCAGGACAAGGTGAGGCTCGAGGCTACACCTTC; cdr3_aa: CASSPGQGEARGYTF
j_call: TRBJ2-1; d_call: NA; v_call: TRBV5-6; clone_size: NA; cdr3_length: 12; cdr3_nt: TGTGCCAGCAGTATCTCCTACAATGAGCAGTTCTTC; cdr3_aa: CASSISYNEQFF
j_call: TRBJ1-1; d_call: NA; v_call: TRBV18; clone_size: NA; cdr3_length: 13; cdr3_nt: TGTGCCAGCTCACCAACAGGGAACACTGAAGCTTTCTTT; cdr3_aa: CASSPTGNTEAFF
j_call: TRBJ1-1; d_call: TRBD1; v_call: TRBV7-9; clone_size: NA; cdr3_length: 13; cdr3_nt: TGTGCCAGCAGCGACAGGGGCGGCACTGAAGCTTTCTTT; cdr3_aa: CASSDRGGTEAFF
j_call: TRBJ1-1; d_call: NA; v_call: TRBV11-2; clone_size: once; cdr3_length: 11; cdr3_nt: TGTGCCAGCAGACGGAGGACTGAAGCTTTCTTT; cdr3_aa: CASRRRTEAFF
j_call: TRBJ2-1; d_call: TRBD2; v_call: TRBV6-4; clone_size: NA; cdr3_length: 15; cdr3_nt: TGTGCCAGCAGTGACGCGGGGGGGTCCTACAATGAGCAGTTCTTC; cdr3_aa: CASSDAGGSYNEQFF
j_call: TRBJ2-1; d_call: NA; v_call: TRBV7-6; clone_size: NA; cdr3_length: 16; cdr3_nt: TGTGCCAGCAGCCCCCTCTCAGGGTTGCTCAACAATGAGCAGTTCTTC; cdr3_aa: CASSPLSGLLNNEQFF
j_call: TRBJ1-1; d_call: NA; v_call: TRBV7-9; clone_size: NA; cdr3_length: 12; cdr3_nt: TGTGCCAGCAGTTCAGGGGTGACTGAAGCTTTCTTT; cdr3_aa: CASSSGVTEAFF
j_call: TRBJ1-2; d_call: NA; v_call: TRBV30; clone_size: NA; cdr3_length: 13; cdr3_nt: TGTGCCTCTAGACCTCTTTCGGGCTATGGCTACACCTTC; cdr3_aa: CASRPLSGYGYTF
j_call: TRBJ1-1; d_call: NA; v_call: TRBV21-1; clone_size: NA; cdr3_length: 12; cdr3_nt: TGTGCCAGCAGCAGGCCGAAGTCTGAAGCTTTCTTT; cdr3_aa: CASSRPKSEAFF
j_call: TRBJ2-1; d_call: TRBD2; v_call: TRBV7-2; clone_size: NA; cdr3_length: 14; cdr3_nt: TGTGCCAGCAGCACATCTAGCGGATTATACGAGCAGTTCTTC; cdr3_aa: CASSTSSGLYEQFF
j_call: TRBJ1-4; d_call: NA; v_call: TRBV18; clone_size: NA; cdr3_length: 14; cdr3_nt: TGTGCCAGCTCACCTCGTGCAACTAATGAAAAACTGTTTTTT; cdr3_aa: CASSPRATNEKLFF
j_call: TRBJ2-5; d_call: NA; v_call: TRBV30; clone_size: few; cdr3_length: 13; cdr3_nt: TGTGCCTTCGCGAGGACTGGTTGGGAGACCCAGTACTTC; cdr3_aa: CAFARTGWETQYF
j_call: TRBJ2-7; d_call: TRBD1; v_call: TRBV11-2; clone_size: NA; cdr3_length: 14; cdr3_nt: TGTGCCAGCAGCTTAGGCCAGGGGGCCTACGAGCAGTACTTC; cdr3_aa: CASSLGQGAYEQYF
j_call: TRBJ1-1; d_call: NA; v_call: TRBV19; clone_size: NA; cdr3_length: 14; cdr3_nt: TGTGCCAGTAGTATCGGAACAGCGAACACTGAAGCTTTCTTT; cdr3_aa: CASSIGTANTEAFF
j_call: TRBJ2-7; d_call: NA; v_call: TRBV9; clone_size: NA; cdr3_length: 15; cdr3_nt: TGTGCCAGCAGCGTAGGGACAGCCTCCTCCTACGAGCAGTACTTC; cdr3_aa: CASSVGTASSYEQYF
j_call: TRBJ2-3; d_call: TRBD2; v_call: TRBV4-2; clone_size: NA; cdr3_length: 14; cdr3_nt: TGTGCCAGCCGGACTAGCGGGAGCACAGATACGCAGTATTTT; cdr3_aa: CASRTSGSTDTQYF
j_call: TRBJ1-5; d_call: TRBD1; v_call: TRBV28; clone_size: NA; cdr3_length: 15; cdr3_nt: TGTGCCAGCAGTCCAGGGGGAGACAGCAATCAGCCCCAGCATTTT; cdr3_aa: CASSPGGDSNQPQHF
j_call: TRBJ1-1; d_call: TRBD1; v_call: TRBV18; clone_size: NA; cdr3_length: 12; cdr3_nt: TGTGCCAGCTCCCGGGACAGACGCGAAGCTTTCTTT; cdr3_aa: CASSRDRREAFF
j_call: TRBJ1-3; d_call: NA; v_call: TRBV18; clone_size: NA; cdr3_length: 13; cdr3_nt: TGTGCCAGCTCATTTCCGGGTGGAAACACCATATATTTT; cdr3_aa: CASSFPGGNTIYF
j_call: TRBJ2-7; d_call: TRBD1; v_call: TRBV28; clone_size: NA; cdr3_length: 14; cdr3_nt: TGTGCCAGCAGTCTACCGGGACAGACCTACGAGCAGTACTTC; cdr3_aa: CASSLPGQTYEQYF
j_call: TRBJ1-1; d_call: TRBD1; v_call: TRBV4-1; clone_size: NA; cdr3_length: 15; cdr3_nt: TGTGCCAGCAGCCAAGTTCAGGGGGGGAACACTGAAGCTTTCTTT; cdr3_aa: CASSQVQGGNTEAFF
j_call: TRBJ1-2; d_call: TRBD1; v_call: TRBV2; clone_size: NA; cdr3_length: 14; cdr3_nt: TGTGCCAGCCGACCCACAGGGGGCGGGGGTGGCTACACCTTC; cdr3_aa: CASRPTGGGGGYTF
j_call: TRBJ2-7; d_call: TRBD1; v_call: TRBV10-1; clone_size: NA; cdr3_length: 13; cdr3_nt: TGCGCCAGCAGTGAGCACAGGGGCGGAGAGCAGTACTTC; cdr3_aa: CASSEHRGGEQYF
j_call: TRBJ1-2; d_call: NA; v_call: TRBV30; clone_size: NA; cdr3_length: 12; cdr3_nt: TGTGCCTGGAGTCCCCGGGAGCCCGAGAACACCTTC; cdr3_aa: CAWSPREPENTF
j_call: TRBJ1-4; d_call: NA; v_call: TRBV5-1; clone_size: NA; cdr3_length: 14; cdr3_nt: TGCGCCAGCAGCCTAGGCGGGCCGGTTGAAAAACTGTTTTTT; cdr3_aa: CASSLGGPVEKLFF
j_call: TRBJ2-2; d_call: NA; v_call: TRBV11-2; clone_size: few; cdr3_length: 14; cdr3_nt: TGTGCCAGCAGCTTAGATCAGGTCTTCGGGGAGCTGTTTTTT; cdr3_aa: CASSLDQVFGELFF
j_call: TRBJ2-7; d_call: TRBD1; v_call: TRBV28; clone_size: NA; cdr3_length: 14; cdr3_nt: TGTGCCAGCCAAAAGGGGGCGAGCGTCTACGAGCAGTACTTC; cdr3_aa: CASQKGASVYEQYF
j_call: TRBJ1-2; d_call: TRBD1; v_call: TRBV19; clone_size: NA; cdr3_length: 12; cdr3_nt: TGTGCCAGTAATGAGGGGGCGCAGGGCTACACCTTC; cdr3_aa: CASNEGAQGYTF
j_call: TRBJ2-1; d_call: TRBD1; v_call: TRBV5-1; clone_size: NA; cdr3_length: 15; cdr3_nt: TGCGCCAGCAGCTTGTTACAGGGGATCTACAATGAGCAGTTCTTC; cdr3_aa: CASSLLQGIYNEQFF
j_call: TRBJ2-2; d_call: NA; v_call: TRBV6-1; clone_size: NA; cdr3_length: 14; cdr3_nt: TGTGCCAGCAGTAGTCAGGGCCACACCGGGGAGCTGTTTTTT; cdr3_aa: CASSSQGHTGELFF
j_call: TRBJ1-4; d_call: NA; v_call: TRBV18; clone_size: few; cdr3_length: 14; cdr3_nt: TGTGCCAGCACAGACAGTGCAACTAATGAAAAACTGTTTTTT; cdr3_aa: CASTDSATNEKLFF
j_call: TRBJ2-5; d_call: NA; v_call: TRBV2; clone_size: once; cdr3_length: 12; cdr3_nt: TGTGCCAGCAGCAGCGGAGCAGAGACCCAGTACTTC; cdr3_aa: CASSSGAETQYF
j_call: TRBJ2-7; d_call: NA; v_call: TRBV5-1; clone_size: NA; cdr3_length: 15; cdr3_nt: TGCGCCAGCAGCATTAACAGTAATTCATTCTACGAGCAGTACTTC; cdr3_aa: CASSINSNSFYEQYF
j_call: TRBJ1-1; d_call: NA; v_call: TRBV12-5; clone_size: NA; cdr3_length: 14; cdr3_nt: TGTGCTAGTGGTTTGGACCCGGGGAACACTGAAGCTTTCTTT; cdr3_aa: CASGLDPGNTEAFF
j_call: TRBJ1-2; d_call: NA; v_call: TRBV5-5; clone_size: NA; cdr3_length: 15; cdr3_nt: TGTGCCAGCAGCTTGCGAGGCACGGGGGGCTATGGCTACACCTTC; cdr3_aa: CASSLRGTGGYGYTF
j_call: TRBJ2-7; d_call: TRBD2; v_call: TRBV2; clone_size: NA; cdr3_length: 15; cdr3_nt: TGTGCCAGCAGGGACCTAGCGGGGGCCCCTGGCGAGCAGTACTTC; cdr3_aa: CASRDLAGAPGEQYF